This is a list of T cell receptor beta chains from one sample in a study of a mutant IDH1 vaccine in newly diagnosed glioma. The data were produced by immunoSEQ multiplex PCR, yet TCRdb's version contains in-frame clones alone and is incomplete. The data contain around 44,000 clones, roughly three quarters of them singletons. No antigens are known for them. The specimen was PBMCs, collected from a glioma patient whose treatment included an IDH1 peptide vaccine. The receptors shown here come from a man aged 40-50 years with glioma. Both conserved end residues are part of each CDR3. D genes are given only for firm matches. Size is stated for part of the rows, as once, few or many counts, or as a class when the clone is expanded.

v_call	cdr3_length	clone_size	j_call	d_call	cdr3_aa	cdr3_nt
TRBV14	18	-	TRBJ1-6	TRBD1	CASSQDLGGTSYNSPLHF	TGTGCCAGCAGCCAAGATTTAGGGGGCACGTCCTATAATTCACCCCTCCACTTT
TRBV4-1	14	-	TRBJ2-7	-	CASSHRTGDYEQYF	TGCGCCAGCAGCCACCGGACGGGAGACTACGAGCAGTACTTC
TRBV9	18	-	TRBJ1-3	TRBD1	CASSAPRTGSVWRNTIYF	TGTGCCAGCAGCGCGCCTCGGACAGGGAGTGTATGGAGAAACACCATATATTTT
TRBV2	16	-	TRBJ1-5	-	CASSAWTKRGNQPQHF	TGTGCCAGCAGTGCCTGGACAAAAAGGGGCAATCAGCCCCAGCATTTT
TRBV9	17	-	TRBJ1-2	TRBD1	CASSARDRAMHGYGYTF	TGTGCCAGCAGCGCCCGGGACAGGGCAATGCACGGCTATGGCTACACCTTC
TRBV29-1	14	-	TRBJ2-3	TRBD2	CSVEGSGGRDTQYF	TGCAGCGTTGAGGGTAGCGGGGGGAGAGATACGCAGTATTTT
TRBV10-2	13	-	TRBJ2-7	TRBD1	CASKTGGSYEQYF	TGCGCCAGCAAGACAGGGGGCTCCTACGAGCAGTACTTC
TRBV27	13	-	TRBJ1-5	-	CASSATGVQPQHF	TGTGCCAGCAGTGCGACTGGGGTGCAGCCCCAGCATTTT
TRBV5-4	13	once	TRBJ2-5	TRBD1	CASRTRGRETQYF	TGTGCCAGCAGGACCAGGGGGCGTGAGACCCAGTACTTC
TRBV29-1	13	once	TRBJ2-1	TRBD1	CSGGQGAYNEQFF	TGCAGCGGGGGACAGGGAGCCTACAATGAGCAGTTCTTC
TRBV5-6	14	-	TRBJ2-3	-	CASRPTLPADTQYF	TGTGCCAGCAGGCCGACTTTGCCCGCGGATACGCAGTATTTT
TRBV19	15	-	TRBJ1-2	-	CASSASGTAQAGYTF	TGTGCCAGTAGTGCCTCCGGGACCGCCCAAGCGGGCTACACCTTC
TRBV5-1	12	few	TRBJ2-1	-	CASSLGGNEQFF	TGCGCCAGCAGCTTGGGGGGCAATGAGCAGTTCTTC
TRBV29-1	12	-	TRBJ2-7	-	CSVEVQGREQYF	TGCAGCGTTGAAGTTCAGGGAAGGGAGCAGTACTTC
TRBV10-1	17	-	TRBJ1-5	-	CATHDRQLLENHQPQHF	TGCGCCACCCACGACAGGCAACTATTGGAGAACCATCAGCCCCAGCATTTT
TRBV29-1	11	-	TRBJ2-3	-	CSVDLTDTQYF	TGCAGCGTTGATCTCACAGATACGCAGTATTTT
TRBV29-1	11	-	TRBJ1-1	TRBD1	CSGFTGGTSFF	TGCAGCGGCTTTACAGGGGGAACATCTTTCTTT
TRBV6-5	14	-	TRBJ1-3	-	CASSYQRVGNTIYF	TGTGCCAGCAGTTACCAGAGGGTTGGAAACACCATATATTTT
TRBV30	13	few	TRBJ1-5	TRBD1	CAWRGQVNQPQHF	TGTGCCTGGAGAGGACAGGTCAATCAGCCCCAGCATTTT
TRBV4-1	13	-	TRBJ1-5	-	CASSQVGAQPQHF	TGCGCCAGCAGCCAGGTGGGAGCACAGCCCCAGCATTTT